The 13 T cell receptor beta chains reported below all come from one sample, sequenced in a study of cytomegalovirus exposure and HLA in healthy donors. The study ran its PCR with 60 Vbeta and 13 Jbeta primers. Sequencing was performed with immunoSEQ multiplex PCR; in TCRdb, only in-frame clones are kept and a portion is missing. The top ten clones hold 6% to 7.5% of a sample with 150,000 to 200,000 clones, under 90% of them seen once. Sequences were obtained from PBMCs. The receptor source for this set is a man aged 25 to 40 in good health and CMV-seropositive.

A few counts support this clone. The chain has TRBV10-1 and TRBJ2-1; perhaps TRBD2 as D (5 bases). The CDR3 runs to 13 residues. Trimming shortened V by 6 bases and J by 10 bases, and 16 bases separated the two germline ends. Germline CDR1 reads WNHNN; CDR2 reads SYGVQD (reference sequence). CDR3 coding DNA: TGCGCCAGCAGGGTTTCCCTGACGGGGGAGCAGTTCTTC. Its protein product is CASRVSLTGEQFF.

With respect to this clone: Its ends do not fully match the called genes, so a read error is possible. The rearrangement joins TRBV7-9 to TRBJ2-2; weak D call: TRBD2 (5 bases). This CDR3 spans 15 amino acids. In germline, CDR1 is SEHNR, CDR2 FQNEAQ (reference sequence). CDR3 loop: CSSSLVGTNTGELFF. The CDR3 coding sequence is TGTTCCAGCAGCTTAGTCGGGACGAACACCGGGGAGCTGTTTTTT.

The genes are TRBV7-2 and TRBJ2-7; 8 positions match TRBD1. The V gene end was trimmed by 3 bases and the J gene end by 2 bases; junction bases not matched to a gene: 9. CDR3 length equals 16 residues. Per germline, CDR1 SGHTA and CDR2 FQGNSA. The CDR3 bases are TGTGCCAGCAGCTTTGGCCGACCACAGGGGGCCTACGAGCAGTACTTC. Its translation: CASSFGRPQGAYEQYF.

J is TRBJ2-3 and V is TRBV27; possible D gene TRBD1, 6 bases. Germline V gene data show CDR1 as MNHEY and CDR2 as SMNVEV (reference sequence). V was pared by 2 bases and J by 3 bases, with 12 bases between. There are 15 residues in the CDR3. Here the CDR3 DNA reads TGTGCCAGCAGTTTAAAGGGCAGGGGTACAGATACGCAGTATTTT. Its protein is CASSLKGRGTDTQYF.

This clone has just a few counts. The chain recombines TRBV10-2 with TRBJ1-1; D gene uncertain. This CDR3 contains 13 residues. V was cut by 3 bases and J by 0 bases, with 5 bases left in between. Germline V gene sequence: CDR1 WSHSY, CDR2 SAAADI. CDR3 nucleotides: TGCGCCAGCAGTGAAACGGTGAACACTGAAGCTTTCTTT. Residues: CASSETVNTEAFF.

This chain links TRBV15 with TRBJ1-4, with 7 bases lining up with TRBD1. CDR3 length: 15 amino acids. The germline V gene has CDR1 LNHNV and CDR2 YYDKDF (reference sequence). V trimming: 5 bases; J trimming: 0 bases; junction bases outside the gene matches: 3. CDR3 residues: CATSVGTATNEKLFF. DNA for the CDR3: TGTGCCACCAGCGTGGGGACAGCAACTAATGAAAAACTGTTTTTT.

This clone showed up just a few times. The gene calls are TRBV10-3 and TRBJ1-1; perhaps TRBD1 as D (5 bases). Trimming cost V 0 bases and J 3 bases, with 11 bases left between them. This CDR3 spans 15 amino acids. Germline CDR1 and CDR2: ENHRY and SYGVKD. The CDR3 region is CAISESVWGDTEAFF. The CDR3 DNA follows: TGTGCCATCAGTGAGTCGGTCTGGGGGGACACTGAAGCTTTCTTT.

The chain carries TRBV19 and TRBJ2-3; perhaps TRBD1 as D (6 bases). V lost 7 bases and J lost 2, with 10 bases in between. Germline V gives CDR1 LNHDA, CDR2 SQIVND (reference sequence). The CDR3 totals 13 residues. Here the CDR3 reads CASNRDTTDTQYF. CDR3 nucleotide sequence: TGTGCCAGTAACCGGGACACCACAGATACGCAGTATTTT.

The chain recombines TRBV6-5 with TRBJ1-2, with 10 positions matching TRBD1. V lost 5 bases and J lost 7; bases outside the gene matches: 7. This CDR3 has 14 residues. Germline CDR1 is MNHEY and CDR2 is SVGAGI. The CDR3 DNA follows: TGTGCCAGCAGTCCGATGACAGGGGGCTTTGGCTACACCTTC. Translated: CASSPMTGGFGYTF.

The CDR3 loop reads CASSSRDTSPDTQYF. In DNA form, the CDR3 reads TGTGCCAGCAGCTCCCGGGACACCTCTCCAGATACGCAGTATTTT. The chain carries TRBV5-4 and TRBJ2-3, with D perhaps matching TRBD1 (6 bases). The CDR3 covers 15 residues. Germline V gene data show CDR1 as SGHNT and CDR2 as YYREEE (reference sequence). V lost 3 bases and J 4 bases, leaving 15 bases between the germline ends.

The count of this clone is one. The chain has TRBV4-2 and TRBJ2-7; D gene ambiguous. Per germline, CDR1 LGHNA and CDR2 YNFKEQ. V was trimmed by 0 bases and J by 4 bases, leaving 13 bases between them. The CDR3 sequence is 15 residues long. In DNA form, the CDR3 reads TGTGCCAGCAGCCAAGACAGCGCGGCCGGGTACGAGCAGTACTTC. Translation gives CASSQDSAAGYEQYF.

Here the CDR3 reads CASRKPGQETQYF. The CDR3, as DNA: TGTGCCAGCAGGAAGCCGGGCCAAGAGACCCAGTACTTC. The chain has TRBV27 and TRBJ2-5; D uncertain. Trimming shortened V by 6 bases and J by 1 base, and 9 bases separated the two germline ends. Germline V gene data show CDR1 as MNHEY and CDR2 as SMNVEV (reference sequence). CDR3 size: 13 residues.

The rearrangement links TRBV7-9 to TRBJ1-3, with 12 positions matching TRBD1. This CDR3 is 16 amino acids long. Losses at the gene ends were 5 bases for V and 1 base for J; bases not matched to a gene: 3. In germline, CDR1 is SEHNR, CDR2 FQNEAQ (reference sequence). The CDR3 DNA is TGTGCCAGCAGCCCGGGACAGGGGGCTTCTGGAAACACCATATATTTT. Its protein is CASSPGQGASGNTIYF. The full variable domain, its missing parts supplied by reference TRBV7-9 and TRBJ1-3, is DTGVSQNPRHKITKRGQNVTFRCDPISEHNRLYWYRQTLGQGPEFLTYFQNEAQLEKSRLLSDRFSAERPKGSFSTLEIQRTEQGDSAMYLCASSPGQGASGNTIYFGEGSWLTVV.